Below are 18 T cell receptor beta chains sequenced from a single sample in a study of OX40 agonist ivuxolimab in advanced cancers. Clones were read by immunoSEQ multiplex PCR, and TCRdb kept only the in-frame ones, dropping some. The repertoire includes about 80,000 clones, over 80% of them detected once, and about 0.32% sits in the top ten. The sample consisted of CD4+ or CD8+ T cells sorted from blood, taken in a trial of the OX40 agonist ivuxolimab. These receptors came from an adult with an advanced solid tumor such as melanoma, head and neck, liver or kidney cancer.

This chain links TRBV6-1 with TRBJ1-2, with D tentatively TRBD1 (5 bases). V lost 6 bases, J lost 9 bases, and 14 bases lay in between. Germline-derived CDR1 and CDR2 are MNHNS and SASEGT. The CDR3 sequence is 12 residues long. The CDR3 sequence is CASRRDGRSYTF. In DNA form, the CDR3 reads TGTGCCAGCAGGAGGGACGGCCGGAGCTACACCTTC.

This chain joins TRBV30 and TRBJ1-4; D uncertain. Germline V gene data show CDR1 as GTSNPN and CDR2 as SVGIG (reference sequence). V was trimmed by 0 bases and J by 8 bases, leaving 10 bases between them. This CDR3 spans 13 amino acids. The CDR3 sequence is CAWSVTGGEKLFF. In DNA form, the CDR3 reads TGTGCCTGGAGTGTAACGGGAGGCGAAAAACTGTTTTTT.

The chain has TRBV7-7 and TRBJ2-1; 11 nucleotides align to TRBD2. Germline-derived CDR1 and CDR2 are SSHAT and FNYEAQ (reference sequence). Unmatched junction bases numbered 8, after V lost 1 base and J lost 9 bases. There are 16 residues in the CDR3. In DNA, the CDR3 is TGTGCCAGCAGCTTAGGCCTAGCGGGAGGAGCCGGTGAGCAGTTCTTC. It translates to CASSLGLAGGAGEQFF.

This rearrangement joins TRBV4-1 to TRBJ2-5; unclear D gene. The CDR3 runs 14 residues. The V end lost 1 base, the J end lost 4 bases, and 10 bases lay between the germline ends. The germline V gene has CDR1 MGHRA and CDR2 YSYEKL. CDR3 sequence (DNA): TGCGCCAGCAGCCAAGGCCACATGGCAGAGACCCAGTACTTC. This sequence encodes CASSQGHMAETQYF.

The CDR3 nucleotides read TGTGCCAGCAGCTTAGCCGTCGGCTATGGCTACACCTTC. Translation: CASSLAVGYGYTF. This chain joins TRBV7-2 and TRBJ1-2; D is unresolved. The CDR3 contains 13 residues. Germline CDR1 reads SGHTA; CDR2 reads FQGNSA. Trimming removed 0 bases from V and 4 bases from J, with 6 bases in between.

This chain connects TRBV5-5 to TRBJ2-5; 7 bases map to TRBD1. The CDR3 covers 15 residues. The germline V gene has CDR1 SGHKS and CDR2 YYEKEE (reference sequence). With 0 bases clipped from V and 2 bases from J, the junction kept 4 bases outside the gene matches. The CDR3, as DNA: TGTGCCAGCAGCTTGGGGACAGGCATACAAGAGACCCAGTACTTC. This translates into CASSLGTGIQETQYF.

The chain uses TRBV29-1 and TRBJ2-1, with D possibly being TRBD2 (5 bases). Germline assignment: CDR1 SQVTM and CDR2 ANQGSEA. The CDR3 is 11 amino acids. DNA of the CDR3: TGCAACGTCGGGGATTACAATGAGCAGTTCTTC. Translating gives CNVGDYNEQFF.

The chain links TRBV5-1 to TRBJ1-4, with TRBD1 matching over 7 bases. Germline V gene lookup returns CDR1 SGHRS and CDR2 YFSETQ. V shed 4 bases and J 0 bases; nucleotides not matched to a gene: 3. This CDR3 spans 15 amino acids. CDR3 nucleotide sequence: TGCGCCAGCAGCACGGGACAGCCAACTAATGAAAAACTGTTTTTT. Amino acids: CASSTGQPTNEKLFF.

V usage is TRBV5-1 and J usage is TRBJ1-1; weak D call: TRBD1 (5 bases). The CDR3 spans 15 residues. Trimming removed 0 bases from V and 7 bases from J, with 16 bases in between. CDR1 is SGHRS, CDR2 YFSETQ, per germline. The DNA for the CDR3 is TGCGCCAGCAGCTTGGCCGGTCGGGGGGTTAGTGAAGCTTTCTTT. Translated, it gives CASSLAGRGVSEAFF.

This chain connects TRBV5-4 to TRBJ2-5, with D possibly matching TRBD1 (5 bases). Germline V CDR1 and CDR2: SGHNT, YYREEE (reference sequence). The CDR3 extends over 13 amino acids. In DNA form, the CDR3 reads TGTGCAGTGATCGACCCGACAGCGAAGACCCAGTACTTC. Protein sequence: CAVIDPTAKTQYF.

This clone showed up just once. The chain recombines TRBV18 with TRBJ2-5; 11 bases agree with TRBD2. V trimming: 2 bases; J trimming: 5 bases; junction bases outside the gene matches: 10. The germline gives CDR1 KGHSH, CDR2 LQKENI. This CDR3 has 17 amino acids. CDR3 bases: TGTGCCAGCTCACCAAGGACTAGCGGGCGGCTGGCGGAGACCCAGTACTTC. Its translation is CASSPRTSGRLAETQYF.

The chain is built from TRBV4-3 and TRBJ2-3; 10 nucleotides agree with TRBD2. CDR1 and CDR2 (germline): LGHNA, YSLEER. The CDR3 length is 18 residues. Germline trimming cut 0 bases from V and 3 bases from J; bases unmatched to any gene: 9. The DNA for the CDR3 is TGCGCCAGCAGCCAAGATCGGGGAGCGGGGGGGCGGACAGATACGCAGTATTTT. Protein sequence: CASSQDRGAGGRTDTQYF.

CDR3: CAIRVTGENTEAFF. DNA of the CDR3: TGTGCCATCAGGGTGACAGGGGAGAACACTGAAGCTTTCTTT. The rearrangement uses TRBV10-3 and TRBJ1-1; 8 nucleotides agree with TRBD1. Losses at the gene ends were 6 bases for V and 1 base for J; bases not matched to a gene: 4. Germline V gives CDR1 ENHRY, CDR2 SYGVKD. This CDR3 spans 14 amino acids.

This chain connects TRBV7-9 to TRBJ1-4; D call uncertain. Trimming removed 5 bases from V and 8 bases from J, with 18 bases in between. The CDR3 extends over 15 amino acids. Per the germline V gene, CDR1 is SEHNR and CDR2 is FQNEAQ (reference sequence). The CDR3 protein is CASSPPGIPGEKLFF. The CDR3 coding sequence is TGTGCCAGCAGCCCCCCCGGCATCCCGGGGGAAAAACTGTTTTTT.

This sequence joins TRBV27 and TRBJ2-5; 12 nucleotides match TRBD2. From germline, CDR1 is MNHEY and CDR2 SMNVEV (reference sequence). The length of the CDR3 is 19 residues. The J segment lost 4 bases and the V segment lost 2 bases, leaving 14 bases of the junction unmatched. The CDR3 protein is CASSLTPPRLAGVRETQYF. In DNA form, the CDR3 reads TGTGCCAGCAGTTTAACTCCCCCACGACTAGCGGGAGTCCGAGAGACCCAGTACTTC.

This chain connects TRBV7-9 to TRBJ2-7, with 7 bases fitting TRBD2. The germline gives CDR1 SEHNR, CDR2 FQNEAQ (reference sequence). After removal of 5 bases from V and 6 bases from J, the junction contained 13 bases not matched to a gene. There are 15 residues in the CDR3. The CDR3 DNA is TGTGCCAGCAGCCCCCAAGCGGGAAAGGACGGCGAGCAGTACTTC. Translating it yields CASSPQAGKDGEQYF.

The J gene is TRBJ2-5, the V gene TRBV5-1; D gene uncertain. Trimming took off 0 bases at V and 4 bases at J, with 10 bases between the two ends. The germline V gene encodes CDR1 SGHRS and CDR2 YFSETQ. The CDR3 runs 14 residues. The CDR3 loop reads CASSLGGPRETQYF. In nucleotides, the CDR3 is TGCGCCAGCAGCTTGGGCGGCCCTCGAGAGACCCAGTACTTC.

The chain carries TRBV6-1 and TRBJ2-4; 11 bases match TRBD1. The CDR3 contains 17 residues. CDR1 MNHNS and CDR2 SASEGT come from the germline V gene. J lost 0 bases, V lost 3 bases, and 4 bases had no gene match. For the CDR3, the DNA is TGTGCCAGCAGTGATGGGACAGGGGGACTAGCCAAAAACATTCAGTACTTC. Translating it yields CASSDGTGGLAKNIQYF.